This T cell receptor (beta chain) was sequenced during a study of blood T cell repertoires in COVID-19. Source study methods: By means of reference gene primer amplification, nucleated cell counts were estimated. Assay used: immunoSEQ multiplex PCR; TCRdb lists only in-frame clones, some missing. V and J calls and clone size follow that table, whereas D and trimming were derived from the DNA. There are more than 300,000 clones in the sample; 90% occur only once, and roughly 3.9% lies in the top ten. V shed 2 bases and J shed 2 bases, with 7 bases lying between them. The CDR3 contains 13 residues. Participant reports of clinical history set cohort assignment.

The sample taken for sequencing was PBMCs or T cells enriched from blood (not recorded which). The chain has TRBV12-3 or TRBV12-4 and TRBJ2-7; no definite D call. The sequence was collected from a woman in her 30s who had been exposed to COVID-19. Here the CDR3 reads CASSLNRAYEQYF. For the CDR3, the DNA is TGTGCCAGCAGTTTAAACCGAGCCTACGAGCAGTACTTC.